One sample yielded the 30 T cell receptor beta chains listed below, sequenced in a study of TIL therapy for anti-PD-1-resistant metastatic lung cancer. Described time point: pre-treatment sample, taken before nivolumab and TIL therapy. Tumor tissue came from excised metastases, mostly pleural nodules or supraclavicular lymph nodes. Sequencing used immunoSEQ v3. Some clones are missing from TCRdb's copy, which holds only in-frame ones; the method was immunoSEQ multiplex PCR. The table has more than 9,500 clones, roughly 58% seen once. The sample in question was tumor tissue, obtained at baseline. Receptor source: a person aged 25 to 80 with non-small cell lung cancer.

This sequence joins TRBV6-2 or TRBV6-3 and TRBJ2-7; tentatively, D is TRBD1 (5 bases). The germline V gene has CDR1 MNHEY and CDR2 SVGEGT. V was shortened by 6 bases and J by 0 bases, with 15 bases between the two germline ends. The CDR3 contains 15 residues. Here the CDR3 DNA reads TGTGCCAGCAGCCTAGGGGTAATCCACTCCTACGAGCAGTACTTC. This gives the protein CASSLGVIHSYEQYF.

The chain joins TRBV27 to TRBJ1-2; 12 nucleotides agree with TRBD1. CDR1 and CDR2 (germline): MNHEY, SMNVEV (reference sequence). V lost 6 bases, J lost 9 bases, and 2 bases stayed unmatched. The CDR3 loop spans 12 amino acids. As DNA, the CDR3 is TGTGCCAGCAGGGGACAGGGGGCAAGCTACACCTTC. This sequence encodes CASRGQGASYTF.

This chain joins TRBV6-2 or TRBV6-3 and TRBJ1-2; maybe TRBD1 (6 bases). Germline-derived CDR1 and CDR2 are MNHEY and SVGEGT. V was clipped by 2 bases and J by 2 bases, with 12 bases between them. The CDR3 consists of 15 residues. CDR3: CASSYGRGGNYGYTF. The CDR3 DNA is TGTGCCAGCAGTTACGGCAGGGGAGGCAACTATGGCTACACCTTC.

DNA of the CDR3: TGTGCCACCTCGTCACAAGATACGCAGTATTTT. Translated: CATSSQDTQYF. This chain joins TRBV10-3 and TRBJ2-3; no clear D. V lost 10 bases and J 5 bases, leaving 10 bases between the germline ends. The length of the CDR3 is 11 residues. From germline, CDR1 is ENHRY and CDR2 SYGVKD.

This clone is medium-sized (0.01 to 0.1%) in the sample. V is TRBV12-3 or TRBV12-4 and J is TRBJ2-3; 7 bases match TRBD2. The junction had 3 bases not matched to a gene; V was cut back by 6 bases and J by 3 bases. CDR3 length: 13 amino acids. The CDR3: CASRPGGTDTQYF. The CDR3 DNA reads TGTGCCAGCAGACCGGGAGGAACAGATACGCAGTATTTT.

By share, this clone counts as medium-sized (0.01 to 0.1%). The V call is TRBV7-3, the J call TRBJ2-1; D ambiguous. The CDR3 sequence is 15 residues long. Between the trimmed V and J ends, which lost 0 bases and 2 bases, there was a span of 8 bases. CDR1 SGHTA and CDR2 FQGTGA come from the germline V gene. The CDR3, as DNA: TGTGCCAGCAGCTTAACGGGCCTAACCTACAATGAGCAGTTCTTC. It is translated as CASSLTGLTYNEQFF.

The chain links TRBV7-7 to TRBJ2-1; TRBD2 agrees at 11 bases. The CDR3 is 15 residues long. The V gene end was trimmed by 4 bases and the J gene end by 2 bases; junction bases not matched to a gene: 1. Germline lookup yields CDR1 SSHAT and CDR2 FNYEAQ (reference sequence). CDR3 loop: CASSSGLAAYNEQFF. Here the CDR3 DNA reads TGTGCCAGCAGCTCGGGACTAGCGGCCTACAATGAGCAGTTCTTC.

The CDR3 loop is CASSPQGDFGYEQYF. In DNA form, the CDR3 reads TGCGCCAGCAGCCCCCAGGGAGACTTCGGTTACGAGCAGTACTTC. This chain uses TRBV5-1 with TRBJ2-7; D could derive from TRBD1 or TRBD2 (5 bases each). CDR1 is SGHRS, CDR2 YFSETQ, per germline. Trimming pared 4 bases from V and 4 bases from J, leaving 18 bases between. The CDR3 is made up of 15 amino acids.

The chain couples TRBV3-1 (or the pseudogene TRBV3-2) to TRBJ1-6; 7 bases are shared with TRBD1. V shed 4 bases, J shed 5 bases, and the junction held 5 bases outside the gene matches. Germline assignment: CDR1 LGHDT and CDR2 YNNKEL (reference sequence). This CDR3 has 15 amino acids. The CDR3 sequence: CASSPGGQHNSPLHF. CDR3 DNA: TGTGCCAGCAGCCCAGGGGGACAGCATAATTCACCCCTCCACTTT.

The chain combines TRBV28 with TRBJ2-1; D gene unclear. Trimming pared 5 bases from V and 4 bases from J, leaving 9 bases between. Germline V CDR1 and CDR2: MDHEN, SYDVKM. The CDR3 contains 13 residues. CDR3 region: CASSVPFYNEQFF. In DNA form, the CDR3 reads TGTGCCAGCAGTGTGCCTTTTTACAATGAGCAGTTCTTC. The whole variable domain, remainder taken from reference TRBV28 and TRBJ2-1, is DVKVTQSSRYLVKRTGEKVFLECVQDMDHENMFWYRQDPGLGLRLIYFSYDVKMKEKGDIPEGYSVSREKKERFSLILESASTNQTSMYLCASSVPFYNEQFFGPGTRLTVL.

The genes are TRBV19 and TRBJ1-2; no reliable D call. The germline CDR1 and CDR2 sequences are LNHDA and SQIVND (reference sequence). V lost 7 bases, J lost 2 bases, and 8 bases lay in between. The CDR3 has 12 amino acids. CDR3 amino acids: CASIGQNYGYTF. The CDR3 region has the DNA TGTGCCAGTATCGGGCAGAACTATGGCTACACCTTC.

This clone was recorded only once. The CDR3 coding sequence is TGTGCCAGCAGTACAGGGGGCGCGAACACTGAAGCTTTCTTT. Translation: CASSTGGANTEAFF. The V and J genes are TRBV9 and TRBJ1-1; 9 positions agree with TRBD1. Germline CDR1 and CDR2: SGDLS and YYNGEE. The CDR3 is made up of 14 amino acids. The trim removed 5 bases at V and 1 base at J, leaving 3 bases unmatched.

The table lists this clone with a few counts. The rearrangement links TRBV12-5 to TRBJ2-6, with D perhaps TRBD1 or TRBD2 (6 bases each). Germline CDR1 is LGHNT and CDR2 is FRNRAP. This CDR3 comprises 14 residues. Trimming removed 8 bases from V and 4 bases from J, with 12 bases in between. The CDR3 protein is CASRGELGANVLTF. The DNA for the CDR3 is TGTGCTAGTAGGGGGGAACTGGGGGCCAACGTCCTGACTTTC.

V usage is TRBV7-8 and J usage is TRBJ2-7; the D gene is possibly TRBD2 (7 bases). The CDR3 is 15 residues long. CDR1 is SGHVS, CDR2 FQNEAQ, per germline. Trimming removed 5 bases at V and 6 bases at J, with 20 bases between. The CDR3 loop is CASSRGDTLRGEQYF. For the CDR3, the DNA is TGTGCCAGCAGCCGGGGGGACACACTCCGGGGCGAGCAGTACTTC.

This rearrangement joins TRBV18 to TRBJ1-6; D uncertain. This CDR3 is built from 15 residues. V lost 2 bases and J lost 6, with 11 bases in between. Per germline, CDR1 KGHSH and CDR2 LQKENI. The CDR3 protein is CASSPAAATNSPLHF. In DNA form, the CDR3 reads TGTGCCAGCTCACCAGCAGCAGCTACTAATTCACCCCTCCACTTT.

CDR3: CASSQDLATSGMIHNEQFF. For the CDR3, the DNA is TGTGCCAGCAGCCAAGATTTAGCCACTAGCGGGATGATCCACAATGAGCAGTTCTTC. The genes are TRBV14 and TRBJ2-1; TRBD2 matches at 10 bases. This CDR3 is built from 19 residues. The V segment lost 0 bases and the J segment 5 bases; nucleotides outside the gene matches: 13. The germline V gene encodes CDR1 SGHDN and CDR2 FVKESK. The full variable domain, with the rest looked up from reference TRBV14 and TRBJ2-1, is EAGVTQFPSHSVIEKGQTVTLRCDPISGHDNLYWYRRVMGKEIKFLLHFVKESKQDESGMPNNRFLAERTGGTYSTLKVQPAELEDSGVYFCASSQDLATSGMIHNEQFFGPGTRLTVL.

The CDR3 coding sequence is TGTGCCAGCAGCTCCCGACAGGGGAATGAAAAACTGTTTTTT. Translating gives CASSSRQGNEKLFF. The V and J genes are TRBV3-1 (or the pseudogene TRBV3-2) and TRBJ1-4, with 8 bases fitting TRBD1. This CDR3 spans 14 amino acids. The germline V gene encodes CDR1 LGHDT and CDR2 YNNKEL (reference sequence). With V trimmed by 5 bases and J by 5 bases, 4 bases remained unmatched.

This clone has a handful of counts. The J gene is TRBJ2-7, the V gene TRBV5-1; TRBD2 is a possible D gene (6 bases). The CDR3 is 14 residues long. Germline loops: CDR1 SGHRS, CDR2 YFSETQ. Trimming took 0 bases from V and 7 from J, leaving 14 bases between them. The CDR3 nucleotides are TGCGCCAGCAGCTTGGCCGGGGGTTCGAGGGAGCAGTACTTC. The encoded protein is CASSLAGGSREQYF.

The chain employs TRBV9 and TRBJ1-3, with unresolved D. The V gene lost 4 bases and the J gene lost 0 bases, with 11 bases spanning the gap. This CDR3 contains 15 residues. CDR1 and CDR2 from the germline V gene are SGDLS and YYNGEE. For the CDR3, the DNA is TGTGCCAGCAGCCCCATGGGGAGCTCTGGAAACACCATATATTTT. Its translation: CASSPMGSSGNTIYF.

The rearrangement joins TRBV24-1 to TRBJ1-1; TRBD1 is a possible D gene (6 bases). Trimming pared 5 bases from V and 5 bases from J, leaving 14 bases between. The CDR3 runs 14 residues. The V gene's germline CDR1 is KGHDR and CDR2 SFDVKD. The CDR3 is CATSARGGSTEAFF. In DNA form, the CDR3 reads TGTGCCACCAGTGCCAGAGGGGGAAGTACTGAAGCTTTCTTT.

Here the CDR3 reads CASGQGFNTQYF. The CDR3 bases are TGTGCCAGCGGCCAGGGTTTCAATACGCAGTATTTT. J is TRBJ2-3 and V is TRBV6-5, with D perhaps matching TRBD1 (5 bases). The germline gives CDR1 MNHEY, CDR2 SVGAGI. Trimming removed 8 bases at V and 7 bases at J, with 13 bases between. This CDR3 is built from 12 residues.

The chain couples TRBV6-5 to TRBJ2-1; D is perhaps TRBD1 or TRBD2 (5 bases each). Between the trimmed V and J ends, which lost 7 bases and 8 bases, there was a span of 9 bases. The CDR3 loop spans 11 amino acids. The germline V gene has CDR1 MNHEY and CDR2 SVGAGI. The CDR3: CASTREHEQFF. DNA of the CDR3: TGTGCCAGCACCAGGGAGCATGAGCAGTTCTTC.

The chain carries TRBV5-5 and TRBJ1-5, with 9 bases lining up with TRBD1. Trimming took 4 bases from V and 0 from J; bases not matched to a gene: 5. Per the germline V gene, CDR1 is SGHKS and CDR2 is YYEKEE (reference sequence). CDR3 length: 16 residues. CDR3 in DNA: TGTGCCAGCAGCCAGGGACAGGGCCATAGCAATCAGCCCCAGCATTTT. Amino acid sequence: CASSQGQGHSNQPQHF.

This clone is a singleton in its sample. The chain links TRBV14 to TRBJ2-1; possibly TRBD2 for D (5 bases). V was clipped by 1 base and J by 5 bases, with 12 bases between them. From germline, CDR1 is SGHDN and CDR2 FVKESK. This CDR3 is built from 15 residues. The CDR3 region has the DNA TGTGCCAGCAGCCAAGGAGGGCGGAGGCACAATGAGCAGTTCTTC. Its protein product is CASSQGGRRHNEQFF.

The V call is TRBV3-1 (or the pseudogene TRBV3-2), the J call TRBJ1-3; D not certain. V was shortened by 1 base and J by 4 bases, with 26 bases between the two germline ends. This CDR3 has 20 amino acids. Germline CDR1 LGHDT, CDR2 YNNKEL (reference sequence). For the CDR3, the DNA is TGTGCCAGCAGCCAAGGTTTACGGGTGGGGTGGGGAAAGACCGGAAACACCATATATTTT. Protein sequence: CASSQGLRVGWGKTGNTIYF.

Concerning this clone: In this CDR3 the conserved last residue, phenylalanine or tryptophan, is missing, so a read error is likely. The chain couples TRBV29-1 to TRBJ1-1; D is possibly TRBD1 (6 bases). Per germline, CDR1 SQVTM and CDR2 ANQGSEA. The CDR3 length is 12 residues. CDR3 nucleotide sequence: TGCAACGTTCAAAGGGGGGGTACTGAAGCTTTCCTT. Protein product: CNVQRGGTEAFL.

The chain couples TRBV6-1 to TRBJ2-3; D not resolved. The CDR3 runs to 16 residues. Germline V gene lookup returns CDR1 MNHNS and CDR2 SASEGT. V was cut by 0 bases and J by 5 bases, with 15 bases left in between. The CDR3 here is CASSEAALAAGDTQYF. As DNA, the CDR3 is TGTGCCAGCAGTGAAGCAGCACTGGCTGCAGGAGATACGCAGTATTTT.

This clone was counted between two and nine times. The rearrangement uses TRBV18 and TRBJ1-1; D unclear. Germline V gene data show CDR1 as KGHSH and CDR2 as LQKENI. The CDR3 runs 13 residues. V was clipped by 4 bases and J by 1 base, with 7 bases between them. For the CDR3, the DNA is TGTGCCAGCTCACTACAGTCGAACACTGAAGCTTTCTTT. It codes for CASSLQSNTEAFF. Based on the CDR3 plus reference TRBV18 and TRBJ1-1, the full variable domain is NAGVMQNPRHLVRRRGQEARLRCSPMKGHSHVYWYRQLPEEGLKFMVYLQKENIIDESGMPKERFSAEFPKEGPSILRIQQVVRGDSAAYFCASSLQSNTEAFFGQGTRLTVV.

In its sample, this clone ranks as large. The gene calls are TRBV4-1 and TRBJ1-2, with D hard to call. The CDR3 contains 12 residues. CDR1 MGHRA and CDR2 YSYEKL come from the germline V gene. V shed 5 bases and J shed 8 bases, with 12 bases lying between them. The CDR3 reads CASSEGAVGYTF. As DNA, the CDR3 is TGCGCCAGCAGCGAGGGAGCGGTGGGCTACACCTTC.

This clone has only a few counts. This chain joins TRBV27 and TRBJ2-2; D unresolved. V lost 5 bases, J lost 4 bases, and 5 bases lay in between. The CDR3 has 12 residues. In germline, CDR1 is MNHEY, CDR2 SMNVEV (reference sequence). The DNA for the CDR3 is TGTGCCAGCAGTAGGATCACCGGGGAGCTGTTTTTT. Translated, it gives CASSRITGELFF.